These 32 T cell receptor beta chains share one sample of origin, sequenced in a study of early T cells in non-severe SARS-CoV-2 infection. TCRdb ran MiXCR on the 5' RACE reads and lists one entry per CDR3 protein. The table shows 65,000 to 80,000 distinct CDR3 sequences, with around 14% occurring only once. The sample was whole blood. These receptors all stem from an adult who was a healthcare worker with PCR-confirmed SARS-CoV-2 infection or an uninfected control (not recorded which).

The chain has TRBV6-1 and TRBJ1-1; 8 bases agree with TRBD1. Germline V lookup: CDR1 MNHNS, CDR2 SASEGT. V was pared by 7 bases and J by 0 bases, with 10 bases of the junction left unmatched. This CDR3 spans 16 amino acids. DNA for the CDR3: TGTGCCAGCATCCCGGGACAGGCCCTCATGAACACTGAAGCTTTCTTT. This sequence encodes CASIPGQALMNTEAFF.

The chain employs TRBV3-1 and TRBJ1-2; 7 nucleotides match TRBD1. Germline V CDR1 and CDR2: LGHDT, YNNKEL (reference sequence). CDR3 length equals 17 residues. V dropped 0 bases and J dropped 7; count of bases not matched to a gene: 14. CDR3 in DNA: TGTGCCAGCAGCCAAGATCTTTTGGGACAGCGTTATGGTGGCTACACCTTC. Protein product: CASSQDLLGQRYGGYTF.

This clonotype was counted many times. The chain couples TRBV20-1 to TRBJ1-5; D not certain. CDR3 size: 14 residues. CDR1 is DFQATT and CDR2 is SNEGSKA in the germline V gene (reference sequence). The germline V and J ends were trimmed by 4 bases and 6 bases, with 16 bases remaining between them. CDR3 region: CSAMRGGPSQPQHF. CDR3 nucleotides: TGCAGTGCTATGAGAGGAGGACCCAGTCAGCCCCAGCATTTT.

This clonotype was recorded many times. This rearrangement joins TRBV7-2 to TRBJ2-1, with D unresolved. Germline values: CDR1 SGHTA, CDR2 FQGNSA. The V end was cut by 1 base, the J end by 8 bases, with 12 bases between. CDR3 size: 14 residues. CDR3 in DNA: TGTGCCAGCAGCTTAGAGTTTATGGTGGATGAGCAGTTCTTC. As protein: CASSLEFMVDEQFF. The variable domain in full, with the rest retrieved from reference TRBV7-2 and TRBJ2-1, is GAGVSQSPSNKVTEKGKDVELRCDPISGHTALYWYRQSLGQGLEFLIYFQGNSAPDKSGLPSDRFSAERTGGSVSTLTIQRTQQEDSAVYLCASSLEFMVDEQFFGPGTRLTVL.

The rearrangement links TRBV30 to TRBJ1-1; no clear D. The V gene's germline CDR1 is GTSNPN and CDR2 SVGIG (reference sequence). V was pared by 1 base and J by 6 bases, with 9 bases between. The CDR3 totals 12 residues. In DNA, the CDR3 is TGTGCCTGGAGTGGGGCCTGGGCTGAAGCTTTCTTT. Amino acids: CAWSGAWAEAFF.

V gene TRBV29-1 combines with J gene TRBJ2-2; D gene unclear. V dropped 8 bases and J dropped 3 bases, with 16 bases sitting between them. The CDR3 is made up of 14 amino acids. The germline gives CDR1 SQVTM, CDR2 ANQGSEA. The CDR3 region is CSIPDGLDTGELFF. The CDR3 DNA is TGCAGCATTCCGGACGGCTTGGACACCGGGGAGCTGTTTTTT.

This clonotype was observed at least ten times. The V and J genes are TRBV6-2 or TRBV6-3 and TRBJ2-7; a possible D gene is TRBD2 (6 bases). V dropped 2 bases and J dropped 1 base, with 15 bases sitting between them. This CDR3 region has 16 residues. Germline CDR1 reads MNHEY; CDR2 reads SVGEGT. The DNA for the CDR3 is TGTGCCAGCAGTTACCCCCGGGACTTCGGATCCTACGAGCAGTACTTC. It translates to CASSYPRDFGSYEQYF.

This clonotype was counted only a few times. The rearrangement uses TRBV11-2 and TRBJ2-5; a weak D match, TRBD1 (8 bases). The CDR3 consists of 17 residues. Germline CDR1 SGHAT, CDR2 FQNNGV. With 2 bases removed from V and 4 bases from J, the gap between germline ends came to 20 bases. The CDR3: CASSLNPWTGRGETQYF. Written as DNA, the CDR3 is TGTGCCAGCAGCTTAAACCCATGGACAGGGAGGGGAGAGACCCAGTACTTC.

The rearrangement uses TRBV6-2 or TRBV6-3 and TRBJ2-7; TRBD1 agrees at 10 bases. J gave up 2 bases and V 5 bases, and 12 bases lay outside the gene matches. CDR1 is MNHEY, CDR2 SVGEGT, per germline. The CDR3 totals 17 residues. The CDR3 loop reads CASSRTPRTGGPYEQYF. CDR3 nucleotide sequence: TGTGCCAGCAGTCGAACCCCCCGGACAGGGGGGCCCTACGAGCAGTACTTC.

The chain employs TRBV4-1 and TRBJ2-1; tentatively, D is TRBD2 (5 bases). The germline V gene has CDR1 MGHRA and CDR2 YSYEKL. This CDR3 is 15 amino acids long. V was trimmed by 3 bases and J by 9 bases, leaving 18 bases between them. The CDR3 bases are TGCGCCAGCAGCCACCCCGGCGGGCGGGCGGGTGAGCAGTTCTTC. Encoded protein: CASSHPGGRAGEQFF.

Many counts were recorded for this clonotype. The chain has TRBV5-1 and TRBJ1-4, with D possibly being TRBD1 (5 bases). The germline CDR1 and CDR2 sequences are SGHRS and YFSETQ. With 2 bases removed from V and 6 bases from J, the gap between germline ends came to 11 bases. CDR3 size: 14 residues. This chain's CDR3 is CASSFDKGDEKLFF. The CDR3 nucleotides read TGCGCCAGCAGCTTCGACAAAGGGGATGAAAAACTGTTTTTT.

This clonotype appeared a few times. The chain couples TRBV6-6 to TRBJ1-5; unclear D gene. Germline V gives CDR1 MNHNY, CDR2 SVGAGI (reference sequence). The CDR3 contains 13 residues. V lost 6 bases and J lost 0, with 6 bases in between. The CDR3 spells CASRSYSNQPQHF. In DNA, the CDR3 is TGTGCCAGCAGAAGTTATAGCAATCAGCCCCAGCATTTT.

The rearrangement links TRBV12-3 or TRBV12-4 to TRBJ2-3; D is uncertain. This CDR3 is built from 14 residues. Trimming stripped 1 base from V and 2 bases from J, with 7 bases between. CDR3 DNA sequence: TGTGCCAGCAGTTTAGTGGGCTTCACAGATACGCAGTATTTT. Its protein product is CASSLVGFTDTQYF.

For the CDR3, the DNA is TGTGCCAGCAGCCTAAGGACTAGCGGGGCCTCGGCCCAGTACTTC. Its translation is CASSLRTSGASAQYF. This chain links TRBV3-1 with TRBJ2-5, with 12 bases aligning to TRBD2. Trimming cost V 4 bases and J 9 bases; bases outside gene matches: 9. The CDR3 length is 15 residues. The germline V gene encodes CDR1 LGHDT and CDR2 YNNKEL (reference sequence).

This chain connects TRBV7-9 to TRBJ2-2; unclear D gene. This CDR3 has 12 residues. V was shortened by 1 base and J by 7 bases, with 4 bases between the two germline ends. From germline, CDR1 is SEHNR and CDR2 FQNEAQ (reference sequence). In DNA, the CDR3 is TGTGCCAGCAGCTTAGTTGTCGGGGAGCTGTTTTTT. It yields the protein CASSLVVGELFF.

This clonotype was picked up many times. The chain joins TRBV7-3 to TRBJ2-1, with 8 bases aligning to TRBD2. The CDR3 has 17 residues. Per the germline V gene, CDR1 is SGHTA and CDR2 is FQGTGA. The V and J ends lost 5 bases and 4 bases, in that order; junction bases with no gene match: 13. CDR3 DNA: TGTGCCAGCAGCCGGAGAAGGGGAGCGGGAGAATACAATGAGCAGTTCTTC. Protein: CASSRRRGAGEYNEQFF.

The chain employs TRBV10-2 and TRBJ1-1, with 8 bases matching TRBD1. The germline V gene has CDR1 WSHSY and CDR2 SAAADI. CDR3 size: 15 residues. With 5 bases clipped from V and 3 bases from J, the junction kept 8 bases outside the gene matches. Here the CDR3 DNA reads TGCGCCAGCAGTCTCGACAGGGGAAGAGACACTGAAGCTTTCTTT. Translation: CASSLDRGRDTEAFF.

This clonotype was seen more than once but under ten times. This chain connects TRBV20-1 to TRBJ1-4; no definite D call. CDR1 and CDR2 (germline): DFQATT, SNEGSKA (reference sequence). The CDR3 runs to 11 residues. Trimming took off 8 bases at V and 2 bases at J, with 6 bases between the two ends. The CDR3 loop reads CSPHTNEKLFF. The DNA of the CDR3 is TGCAGTCCTCATACTAATGAAAAACTGTTTTTT.

This clonotype was counted between two and nine times. The chain uses TRBV7-7 and TRBJ2-2; perhaps TRBD1 as D (6 bases). This CDR3 has 14 amino acids. Germline values: CDR1 SSHAT, CDR2 FNYEAQ (reference sequence). Trimming left V 5 bases short and J 7 bases short, with 14 bases between. This CDR3 is CASSTGQPGGELFF. DNA for the CDR3: TGTGCCAGCAGCACCGGACAGCCTGGCGGGGAGCTGTTTTTT. Full variable domain (remainder filled in from reference TRBV7-7 and TRBJ2-2): GAGVSQSPRYKVTKRGQDVTLRCDPISSHATLYWYQQALGQGPEFLTYFNYEAQPDKSGLPSDRFSAERPEGSISTLTIQRTEQRDSAMYRCASSTGQPGGELFFGEGSRLTVL.

This clonotype was observed many times. The chain employs TRBV6-5 and TRBJ1-1; 8 bases match TRBD1. Looked up from germline, CDR1 is MNHEY and CDR2 is SVGAGI. V lost 2 bases to trimming and J lost 3 bases; unmatched junction nucleotides: 8. This CDR3 spans 16 amino acids. The CDR3 nucleotides are TGTGCCAGCAGTTACCCAGACAGGGGAGGGGACACTGAAGCTTTCTTT. Translated: CASSYPDRGGDTEAFF.

A few counts support this clonotype. The V call is TRBV5-5, the J call TRBJ2-1, with 11 nucleotides matching TRBD1. This CDR3 is built from 16 residues. Germline CDR1 SGHKS, CDR2 YYEKEE (reference sequence). With 1 base clipped from V and 10 bases from J, the junction kept 10 bases outside the gene matches. CDR3 sequence: CASSLFRGQGDREQFF. The CDR3 bases are TGTGCCAGCAGCTTGTTCCGGGGACAGGGGGATCGGGAGCAGTTCTTC. The full variable domain, rest sourced from reference TRBV5-5 and TRBJ2-1, is DAGVTQSPTHLIKTRGQQVTLRCSPISGHKSVSWYQQVLGQGPQFIFQYYEKEERGRGNFPDRFSARQFPNYSSELNVNALLLGDSALYLCASSLFRGQGDREQFFGPGTRLTVL.

This clonotype was counted a few times. The chain has TRBV29-1 and TRBJ1-2; D is ambiguous. The CDR3 contains 12 residues. Germline V gene sequence: CDR1 SQVTM, CDR2 ANQGSEA. The V and J ends lost 3 bases and 2 bases respectively, with 7 bases between them. This CDR3 reads CSVDTANYGYTF. CDR3 bases: TGCAGCGTTGACACAGCGAACTATGGCTACACCTTC.

This clonotype was seen only a few times. This rearrangement joins TRBV28 to TRBJ1-6; D might be TRBD1 (6 bases). Germline loops: CDR1 MDHEN, CDR2 SYDVKM. The length of the CDR3 is 11 residues. The V gene lost 6 bases and the J gene lost 11 bases, with 8 bases spanning the gap. CDR3 sequence reads: CASRTGTPLHF. Written as DNA, the CDR3 is TGTGCCAGCAGAACAGGGACACCCCTCCACTTT.

The gene calls are TRBV18 and TRBJ2-5, with D perhaps matching TRBD2 (5 bases). The CDR3 is made up of 13 amino acids. CDR1 KGHSH and CDR2 LQKENI come from the germline V gene. The V and J ends lost 4 bases and 0 bases respectively, with 6 bases between them. The CDR3 DNA follows: TGTGCCAGCTCACGACTACACCAAGAGACCCAGTACTTC. It translates to CASSRLHQETQYF.

This clonotype occurred many times. The chain joins TRBV5-6 to TRBJ2-3; tentative D call: TRBD2 (5 bases). Deletions cut 0 bases from V and 4 bases from J, with 6 bases between. The CDR3 totals 13 residues. The germline V gene encodes CDR1 SGHDT and CDR2 YYEEEE. The CDR3: CASSLVGADTQYF. CDR3 nucleotide sequence: TGTGCCAGCAGCTTGGTCGGGGCAGATACGCAGTATTTT.

This clonotype appeared many times. The V call is TRBV20-1, the J call TRBJ2-2; 7 positions match TRBD2. CDR3 length equals 14 residues. Germline CDR1 and CDR2: DFQATT and SNEGSKA (reference sequence). After removal of 5 bases from V and 5 bases from J, the junction contained 8 bases not matched to a gene. The CDR3 sequence: CSAGRARGTGELFF. CDR3 sequence (DNA): TGCAGTGCTGGGAGGGCCCGAGGGACCGGGGAGCTGTTTTTT.

This chain uses TRBV30 with TRBJ1-6, with no clear D. Germline V gene data show CDR1 as GTSNPN and CDR2 as SVGIG (reference sequence). The CDR3 contains 11 residues. V dropped 2 bases and J dropped 7 bases, with 3 bases sitting between them. This CDR3 reads CAWSTNSPLHF. The CDR3 nucleotides read TGTGCCTGGAGTACCAATTCACCCCTCCACTTT.

The V gene is TRBV4-1, the J gene TRBJ1-1; D gene ambiguous. Germline CDR1 is MGHRA and CDR2 is YSYEKL. The CDR3 is made up of 15 amino acids. The ends were cut back, 0 bases at V and 1 base at J, with 9 bases in the middle. The CDR3 nucleotides read TGCGCCAGCAGCCAAGAGTTTGGGCAGAACACTGAAGCTTTCTTT. This gives the protein CASSQEFGQNTEAFF.

This clonotype was counted only a few times. V is TRBV9 and J is TRBJ2-1; 12 bases match TRBD2. CDR1 and CDR2 (germline): SGDLS, YYNGEE. The ends lost 0 bases at V and 8 bases at J; junction bases unmatched: 6. The CDR3 is made up of 16 amino acids. CDR3 amino acids: CASSVDGLAGKYEQFF. The CDR3 nucleotides are TGTGCCAGCAGCGTAGATGGACTAGCGGGGAAGTATGAGCAGTTCTTC.

The chain uses TRBV7-9 and TRBJ1-2; unclear D gene. Trimming stripped 0 bases from V and 8 bases from J, with 16 bases between. There are 15 residues in the CDR3. CDR1 is SEHNR, CDR2 FQNEAQ, per germline (reference sequence). CDR3 bases: TGTGCCAGCAGCTTAGCACGCCCTGCTGAAGAAGGCTACACCTTC. Protein sequence: CASSLARPAEEGYTF.

The chain is built from TRBV11-2 and TRBJ2-3; D is uncertain. Trimming pared 1 base from V and 8 bases from J, leaving 16 bases between. Germline lookup yields CDR1 SGHAT and CDR2 FQNNGV. The CDR3 is made up of 15 amino acids. DNA of the CDR3: TGTGCCAGCAGCTTAGGAGGACGCCGGACGGGTACGCAGTATTTT. Protein: CASSLGGRRTGTQYF.

In this sample, this clonotype turned up a few times. The chain is built from TRBV5-1 and TRBJ2-3; D might be TRBD1 (6 bases). The V end lost 4 bases, the J end lost 13 bases, and 22 bases lay between the germline ends. The CDR3 sequence is 14 residues long. The germline V gene has CDR1 SGHRS and CDR2 YFSETQ. The DNA for the CDR3 is TGCGCCAGCAGCCGGGGAGCGGAGGACAGTCATAAGTATTTT. Its translation is CASSRGAEDSHKYF.